These 26 T cell receptor beta chains came from one sample sequenced in a study of T cell responses to AZD1222 COVID-19 vaccine (dated by TCRdb to about 2021). The time point tag for this specimen amounts to: about 28 days (+/-7) after the second vaccine dose. Libraries were constructed by the immunoSEQ multiplex PCR assay. This immuneACCESS table, as held by TCRdb, lists in-frame sequences with V and J called but not all clones. Of the missing ones, under half trace to an unresolved V gene in checked studies; the others have no known cause. The sample table shows 50,000 to 70,000 clones, and about 91% are seen once. Together, the top ten hold 5% to 6.5% of the sample. Specimen: peripheral blood, collected 28 days after the second AZD1222 dose. Receptor source: an adult who received the AZD1222 COVID-19 vaccine.

In this sample, this clone turned up once. This sequence joins TRBV18 and TRBJ1-2; D not certain. CDR1 and CDR2 from the germline V gene are KGHSH and LQKENI. Trimming removed 3 bases at V and 2 bases at J, with 10 bases between. The CDR3 loop spans 14 amino acids. CDR3 sequence (DNA): TGTGCCAGCTCACCGGCCTTAGAGAACTATGGCTACACCTTC. Translating gives CASSPALENYGYTF.

The chain joins TRBV10-1 to TRBJ2-5; the D gene is possibly TRBD2 (5 bases). The CDR3 sequence is 13 residues long. Germline CDR1 WNHNN, CDR2 SYGVQD (reference sequence). V dropped 4 bases and J dropped 1 base, with 7 bases sitting between them. Here the CDR3 reads CASSVSGQETQYF. CDR3 nucleotides: TGCGCCAGCAGTGTCAGCGGCCAAGAGACCCAGTACTTC.

V and J are TRBV28 and TRBJ2-7; 9 bases are shared with TRBD1. This CDR3 is 13 amino acids long. After removal of 6 bases from V and 2 bases from J, the junction contained 2 bases not matched to a gene. The germline V gene encodes CDR1 MDHEN and CDR2 SYDVKM. The CDR3 nucleotides are TGTGCCAGCAGGGACAGGGGACCCTACGAGCAGTACTTC. This translates into CASRDRGPYEQYF.

The V gene is TRBV15, the J gene TRBJ2-5, with 7 bases aligning to TRBD1. This CDR3 has 12 amino acids. Germline V lookup: CDR1 LNHNV, CDR2 YYDKDF (reference sequence). Trimming took 0 bases from V and 9 from J; bases not matched to a gene: 1. CDR3 DNA sequence: TGTGCCACCAGCAGAGACGGACAGGCCCAGTACTTC. Protein: CATSRDGQAQYF. Full variable domain (outside the CDR3, taken from reference TRBV15 and TRBJ2-5): DAMVIQNPRYQVTQFGKPVTLSCSQTLNHNVMYWYQQKSSQAPKLLFHYYDKDFNNEADTPDNFQSRRPNTSFCFLDIRSPGLGDTAMYLCATSRDGQAQYFGPGTRLLVL.

The chain carries TRBV9 and TRBJ1-2; D is perhaps TRBD1 (5 bases). Germline-derived CDR1 and CDR2 are SGDLS and YYNGEE. The CDR3 has 15 residues. The ends were cut back, 2 bases at V and 0 bases at J, with 11 bases in the middle. CDR3 in DNA: TGTGCCAGCAGCGTGGCGGACATAACTAACTATGGCTACACCTTC. Its protein product is CASSVADITNYGYTF.

The V gene is TRBV6-5, the J gene TRBJ1-2; D ambiguous. This CDR3 comprises 13 residues. Trimming stripped 6 bases from V and 6 bases from J, with 14 bases between. CDR1 is MNHEY, CDR2 SVGAGI, per germline. CDR3 sequence (DNA): TGTGCCAGCAGCGTCACAAGGGCGCATGGCTACACCTTC. It codes for CASSVTRAHGYTF.

The chain uses TRBV19 and TRBJ2-1; a weak D match, TRBD2 (6 bases). V was pared by 0 bases and J by 0 bases, with 9 bases between. From germline, CDR1 is LNHDA and CDR2 SQIVND (reference sequence). The CDR3 length is 16 residues. CDR3 residues: CASSIDGGSSYNEQFF. The CDR3 region has the DNA TGTGCCAGTAGTATAGATGGAGGGAGCTCCTACAATGAGCAGTTCTTC. Full variable domain (rest looked up from reference TRBV19 and TRBJ2-1): DGGITQSPKYLFRKEGQNVTLSCEQNLNHDAMYWYRQDPGQGLRLIYYSQIVNDFQKGDIAEGYSVSREKKESFPLTVTSAQKNPTAFYLCASSIDGGSSYNEQFFGPGTRLTVL.

This sequence joins TRBV5-4 and TRBJ1-3; D remains ambiguous. Germline V gene lookup returns CDR1 SGHNT and CDR2 YYREEE (reference sequence). V lost 0 bases and J 2 bases, leaving 6 bases between the germline ends. There are 14 residues in the CDR3. DNA of the CDR3: TGTGCCAGCAGCTTGGCCGGGACTGGAAACACCATATATTTT. It specifies CASSLAGTGNTIYF.

The chain employs TRBV5-1 and TRBJ2-6; 8 bases are a match to TRBD2. The length of the CDR3 is 18 residues. The germline gives CDR1 SGHRS, CDR2 YFSETQ. V lost 4 bases, J lost 0 bases, and 9 bases stayed unmatched. The CDR3 protein is CASSPYPGGGSGANVLTF. The CDR3 region has the DNA TGCGCCAGCAGCCCGTACCCGGGAGGGGGCTCTGGGGCCAACGTCCTGACTTTC.

This chain connects TRBV12-3 or TRBV12-4 to TRBJ2-2; D is undetermined. This CDR3 is built from 13 residues. Trimming pared 11 bases from V and 5 bases from J, leaving 15 bases between. The CDR3 spells CAARGRETGELFF. DNA for the CDR3: TGTGCCGCCCGTGGGCGCGAGACCGGGGAGCTGTTTTTT.

The chain recombines TRBV7-8 with TRBJ2-3; 9 bases align to TRBD1. V lost 3 bases, J lost 3 bases, and 10 bases stayed unmatched. Per the germline V gene, CDR1 is SGHVS and CDR2 is FQNEAQ. The CDR3 runs to 17 residues. As DNA, the CDR3 is TGTGCCAGCAGCTTTTTCTCGACAGGGGGGACGACAGATACGCAGTATTTT. Encoded protein: CASSFFSTGGTTDTQYF.

V gene TRBV20-1 combines with J gene TRBJ2-7; 7 nucleotides line up with TRBD2. After removal of 3 bases from V and 4 bases from J, the junction contained 6 bases not matched to a gene. CDR3 length: 13 residues. Germline assignment: CDR1 DFQATT and CDR2 SNEGSKA (reference sequence). The CDR3 nucleotides read TGCAGTGCTAGTGGCCGGGGAGGGTACGAGCAGTACTTC. Translation: CSASGRGGYEQYF.

This clone was observed once. The rearrangement joins TRBV30 to TRBJ2-7; D not certain. Trimming stripped 2 bases from V and 3 bases from J, with 8 bases between. The CDR3 consists of 12 residues. From germline, CDR1 is GTSNPN and CDR2 SVGIG (reference sequence). The CDR3, as DNA: TGTGCCTGGAGTCGACGCAACTACGAGCAGTACTTC. Its translation is CAWSRRNYEQYF. Combining the CDR3 with reference TRBV30 and TRBJ2-7 gives the whole variable domain SQTIHQWPATLVQPVGSPLSLECTVEGTSNPNLYWYRQAAGRGLQLLFYSVGIGQISSEVPQNLSASRPQDRQFILSSKKLLLSDSGFYLCAWSRRNYEQYFGPGTRLTVT.

The chain couples TRBV5-1 to TRBJ2-1; 14 nucleotides align to TRBD2. The J segment lost 5 bases and the V segment lost 2 bases, leaving 6 bases of the junction unmatched. The V gene's germline CDR1 is SGHRS and CDR2 YFSETQ. CDR3 length: 17 residues. CDR3 nucleotides: TGCGCCAGCAGCTTAGGACTAGCGGGGGGCCCCAACAATGAGCAGTTCTTC. It yields the protein CASSLGLAGGPNNEQFF.

This chain joins TRBV11-2 and TRBJ2-1; 8 positions agree with TRBD2. Trimming took 5 bases from V and 8 from J; bases not matched to a gene: 11. The CDR3 covers 15 residues. Germline lookup yields CDR1 SGHAT and CDR2 FQNNGV. CDR3 protein: CASSPPAGGGDEQFF. The CDR3 nucleotides are TGTGCCAGCAGCCCTCCGGCGGGGGGAGGGGATGAGCAGTTCTTC.

The chain uses TRBV28 and TRBJ1-2; 9 bases match TRBD1. The length of the CDR3 is 14 residues. J gave up 8 bases and V 5 bases, and 9 bases lay outside the gene matches. The germline CDR1 and CDR2 sequences are MDHEN and SYDVKM. The CDR3 spells CASSVPGQGMGYTF. CDR3 bases: TGTGCCAGCAGTGTGCCGGGACAGGGCATGGGCTACACCTTC.

This clone has just one count. J is TRBJ2-7 and V is TRBV6-5; D is uncertain. V was shortened by 8 bases and J by 7 bases, with 9 bases between the two germline ends. This CDR3 spans 10 amino acids. The germline gives CDR1 MNHEY, CDR2 SVGAGI. The CDR3 nucleotides read TGTGCCAGCTTTCTGCGGGAGCAGTACTTC. Translation gives CASFLREQYF.

The V gene is TRBV4-1, the J gene TRBJ1-2; no definite D call. V was pared by 0 bases and J by 1 base, with 9 bases between. Germline V gene data show CDR1 as MGHRA and CDR2 as YSYEKL. CDR3 length equals 15 residues. CDR3 amino acids: CASSQDSQDNYGYTF. In nucleotides, the CDR3 is TGCGCCAGCAGCCAAGATAGCCAGGATAACTATGGCTACACCTTC.

The V and J genes are TRBV10-3 and TRBJ2-7; TRBD2 is a possible D gene (6 bases). This CDR3 has 14 residues. The V end was cut by 0 bases, the J end by 3 bases, with 9 bases between. Per the germline V gene, CDR1 is ENHRY and CDR2 is SYGVKD. CDR3 nucleotide sequence: TGTGCCATCAGTGAGTCAAGGACTATCTACGAGCAGTACTTC. It yields the protein CAISESRTIYEQYF.

The genes are TRBV20-1 and TRBJ1-1; D unresolved. Germline V lookup: CDR1 DFQATT, CDR2 SNEGSKA (reference sequence). This CDR3 has 11 residues. The CDR3 nucleotides read TGCAGCCCGGGGTGGGACACTGAAGCTTTCTTT. Translation: CSPGWDTEAFF.

This clone has just one count. The CDR3 sequence: CASSLKGGRDGGYTF. The CDR3 bases are TGTGCCAGCAGTTTAAAAGGGGGCCGAGATGGTGGCTACACCTTC. The chain joins TRBV27 to TRBJ1-2, with 7 bases aligning to TRBD1. Germline V CDR1 and CDR2: MNHEY, SMNVEV (reference sequence). CDR3 length: 15 amino acids. Losses at the gene ends were 2 bases for V and 7 bases for J; bases not matched to a gene: 10.

The CDR3 loop reads CSVEDPVDGYTF. The CDR3 DNA reads as TGCAGCGTTGAAGATCCTGTAGACGGCTACACCTTC. The genes are TRBV29-1 and TRBJ1-2; D remains unclear. V lost 0 bases and J 8 bases, leaving 10 bases between the germline ends. CDR1 is SQVTM and CDR2 is ANQGSEA in the germline V gene. The CDR3 extends over 12 amino acids.

This clone was seen only once. The chain couples TRBV2 to TRBJ2-5; D gene ambiguous. Germline-derived CDR1 and CDR2 are SNHLY and FYNNEI. The CDR3 has 13 residues. Trimming removed 8 bases at V and 9 bases at J, with 19 bases between. In DNA form, the CDR3 reads TGTGCCAGCCGTCCTGACTCCCGCGCGGCCCAGTACTTC. Protein sequence: CASRPDSRAAQYF.

V is TRBV7-8 and J is TRBJ2-7, with a tentative D call TRBD2 (6 bases). Germline V lookup: CDR1 SGHVS, CDR2 FQNEAQ. With 0 bases removed from V and 12 bases from J, the gap between germline ends came to 15 bases. This CDR3 is built from 13 residues. The CDR3 DNA sequence: TGTGCCAGCAGCTTAGCGCAAAGCGGGCCCTGGTACTTC. Translated, it gives CASSLAQSGPWYF.

The J gene is TRBJ2-5, the V gene TRBV11-3; the D gene is possibly TRBD1 (5 bases). The CDR3 loop spans 13 amino acids. Trimming took 2 bases from V and 5 from J, leaving 9 bases between them. CDR1 is SGHNT and CDR2 is YENEEA in the germline V gene. The CDR3 DNA follows: TGTGCCAGCAGCTTATCCAGGGCTGAGACCCAGTACTTC. Translated, it gives CASSLSRAETQYF. Combining the CDR3 with reference TRBV11-3 and TRBJ2-5 gives the whole variable domain EAGVVQSPRYKIIEKKQPVAFWCNPISGHNTLYWYLQNLGQGPELLIRYENEEAVDDSQLPKDRFSAERLKGVDSTLKIQPAELGDSAVYLCASSLSRAETQYFGPGTRLLVL.

V gene TRBV5-5 combines with J gene TRBJ2-1, with TRBD1 as a possible D gene (6 bases). This CDR3 region has 14 residues. V shed 5 bases and J shed 6 bases, with 15 bases lying between them. CDR1 is SGHKS, CDR2 YYEKEE, per germline (reference sequence). CDR3 loop: CASSQGSPGNEQFF. Written as DNA, the CDR3 is TGTGCCAGCAGTCAGGGGTCCCCTGGCAATGAGCAGTTCTTC.